Shown below are 19 T cell receptor beta chains from a single sample sequenced in a study of blood T cells in healthy people across ages. For the second PCR, which ran for about 6 to 11 cycles, a sample-barcoded 5' primer and a J-beta primer mix were used. MiXCR, run by TCRdb on the 5' RACE reads, gives a single entry per CDR3 protein. The sample lists roughly 680,000 distinct CDR3 sequences; 40% to 65% were seen once. Sequences were obtained from blood. These TCRs come from a woman at least 80 years old in good health.

This clonotype showed up many times. The gene calls are TRBV15 and TRBJ1-2; TRBD1 matches 7 bases. Looked up from germline, CDR1 is LNHNV and CDR2 is YYDKDF (reference sequence). This CDR3 has 15 amino acids. V lost 5 bases to trimming and J lost 2 bases; unmatched junction nucleotides: 8. This CDR3 reads CATSDTSTGNYGYTF. CDR3 nucleotide sequence: TGTGCCACCAGCGATACCTCGACAGGGAACTATGGCTACACCTTC.

The chain joins TRBV20-1 to TRBJ1-6, with 7 nucleotides matching TRBD1. The J segment lost 10 bases and the V segment lost 6 bases, leaving 9 bases of the junction unmatched. Germline CDR1 and CDR2: DFQATT and SNEGSKA (reference sequence). The CDR3 length is 13 residues. CDR3 protein: CSASPGTASPLHF. The CDR3 DNA reads as TGCAGTGCCAGCCCCGGGACAGCATCACCCCTCCACTTT.

This clonotype has just a few counts. The chain is built from TRBV6-2 or TRBV6-3 and TRBJ1-5; 9 positions agree with TRBD1. V lost 3 bases to trimming and J lost 7 bases; unmatched junction nucleotides: 4. Germline loops: CDR1 MNHEY, CDR2 SVGEGT. The CDR3 length is 14 residues. The CDR3 protein is CASSYRDRAQPQHF. CDR3 in DNA: TGTGCCAGCAGTTATAGGGACAGGGCCCAGCCCCAGCATTTT.

This clonotype was seen a handful of times. V gene TRBV20-1 combines with J gene TRBJ1-6; D not certain. This CDR3 has 16 amino acids. Germline lookup yields CDR1 DFQATT and CDR2 SNEGSKA (reference sequence). The V gene lost 0 bases and the J gene lost 0 bases, with 9 bases spanning the gap. CDR3 sequence reads: CSARDDTSSYNSPLHF. In nucleotides, the CDR3 is TGCAGTGCTAGAGACGACACCTCCTCCTATAATTCACCCCTCCACTTT.

In this sample, this clonotype turned up many times. This rearrangement joins TRBV9 to TRBJ2-5; possible D gene TRBD1, 5 bases. The CDR3 length is 15 residues. V was pared by 0 bases and J by 4 bases, with 13 bases between. Germline-derived CDR1 and CDR2 are SGDLS and YYNGEE. CDR3 sequence (DNA): TGTGCCAGCAGCGTAGGGGCAACCCAGGGAGAGACCCAGTACTTC. Its translation is CASSVGATQGETQYF.

This chain connects TRBV6-5 to TRBJ2-5, with a weak D call TRBD1 (5 bases). There are 15 residues in the CDR3. CDR1 is MNHEY and CDR2 is SVGAGI in the germline V gene. The V end lost 2 bases, the J end lost 5 bases, and 15 bases lay between the germline ends. The CDR3 sequence is CASSYGLGKGETQYF. CDR3 nucleotide sequence: TGTGCCAGCAGTTACGGGCTTGGGAAGGGGGAGACCCAGTACTTC.

This clonotype occurred many times. The chain is built from TRBV6-5 and TRBJ2-5; TRBD2 agrees at 9 bases. Germline V gene sequence: CDR1 MNHEY, CDR2 SVGAGI. The CDR3 sequence is 15 residues long. Losses at the gene ends were 5 bases for V and 4 bases for J; bases not matched to a gene: 8. The CDR3 nucleotides are TGTGCCAGCAGTAGGGGACTAGCTACGAGAGAGACCCAGTACTTC. Amino acids: CASSRGLATRETQYF.

The rearrangement joins TRBV5-1 to TRBJ2-3, with D possibly being TRBD1 or TRBD2 (7 bases each). V lost 6 bases, J lost 6 bases, and 23 bases lay in between. The CDR3 loop spans 16 amino acids. Germline V gene sequence: CDR1 SGHRS, CDR2 YFSETQ. The CDR3 sequence: CASTSGRIGGEDTQYF. DNA of the CDR3: TGCGCCAGCACCTCCGGGAGGATAGGGGGCGAGGATACGCAGTATTTT.

The chain carries TRBV6-1 and TRBJ2-3; TRBD1 agrees at 8 bases. Germline lookup yields CDR1 MNHNS and CDR2 SASEGT. The CDR3 totals 16 residues. J gave up 2 bases and V 6 bases, and 10 bases lay outside the gene matches. The chain's CDR3 is CASRPQGQGYTDTQYF. The CDR3 DNA reads TGTGCCAGCAGACCGCAAGGACAGGGTTACACAGATACGCAGTATTTT.

In regard to this clonotype: A read error may be the cause here, since a much bigger clone is one base away. The V and J genes are TRBV28 and TRBJ2-7; either TRBD1 or TRBD2 may supply D (6 bases each). The CDR3 consists of 15 residues. The V gene's germline CDR1 is MDHEN and CDR2 SYDVKM. The CDR3 bases are TGTGCCGGCAGTTTATTGGGGGGCCCAGTCTACGAGCAGTACTTC. It is translated as CAGSLLGGPVYEQYF.

This rearrangement joins TRBV12-3 or TRBV12-4 to TRBJ2-3, with 10 bases lining up with TRBD2. This CDR3 is 15 amino acids long. With 3 bases clipped from V and 1 base from J, the junction kept 1 base outside the gene matches. The CDR3 nucleotides are TGTGCCAGCAGTTTCGGGACTAGCGGCACAGATACGCAGTATTTT. It translates to CASSFGTSGTDTQYF.

There are many counts of this clonotype. The chain carries TRBV28 and TRBJ2-7; 9 bases map to TRBD2. The CDR3 consists of 21 residues. Unmatched junction bases numbered 30, after V lost 6 bases and J lost 6 bases. Germline V lookup: CDR1 MDHEN, CDR2 SYDVKM. The CDR3 sequence is CASSPPVAGVNALSLIPEQYF. The DNA for the CDR3 is TGTGCCAGCAGCCCCCCCGTAGCGGGAGTAAATGCTTTGTCGCTGATCCCCGAGCAGTACTTC.

CDR3 nucleotides: TGTGCCAGCAGTTTAAGGACTGGGGGGGGTTACAATGAGCAGTTCTTC. It translates to CASSLRTGGGYNEQFF. This chain connects TRBV12-3 or TRBV12-4 to TRBJ2-1; 7 bases match TRBD2. The CDR3 runs 16 residues. The trim removed 2 bases at V and 4 bases at J, leaving 8 bases unmatched.

This clonotype has a handful of counts. The chain links TRBV6-1 to TRBJ2-6, with D perhaps matching TRBD1 (5 bases). Trimming took off 6 bases at V and 1 base at J, with 13 bases between the two ends. The CDR3 is made up of 16 amino acids. CDR1 and CDR2 (germline): MNHNS, SASEGT. The CDR3 DNA reads TGTGCCAGCAGCCCAATACAGGCATCTGGGGCCAACGTCCTGACTTTC. It codes for CASSPIQASGANVLTF.

The V gene is TRBV20-1, the J gene TRBJ1-5; D may be TRBD1 (5 bases). The CDR3 is made up of 15 amino acids. Trimming took off 4 bases at V and 3 bases at J, with 16 bases between the two ends. The germline gives CDR1 DFQATT, CDR2 SNEGSKA (reference sequence). As DNA, the CDR3 is TGCAGTGCTATAACCCCCGGGGGGTACAATCAGCCCCAGCATTTT. This translates into CSAITPGGYNQPQHF.

This chain connects TRBV6-4 to TRBJ1-2; D is unclear. CDR1 is MRHNA, CDR2 SNTAGT, per germline. Trimming pared 2 bases from V and 4 bases from J, leaving 14 bases between. The CDR3 has 15 residues. The CDR3 region is CASSDTADGIYGYTF. The DNA of the CDR3 is TGTGCCAGCAGTGACACCGCCGACGGAATCTATGGCTACACCTTC.

This clonotype appeared a few times. Possible read error: a much larger clone is one base away. V is TRBV28 and J is TRBJ1-2; D perhaps matches TRBD1 (5 bases). CDR1 is MDHEN, CDR2 SYDVKM, per germline. This CDR3 is built from 15 residues. With 8 bases removed from V and 3 bases from J, the gap between germline ends came to 19 bases. CDR3 sequence (DNA): TGTGCCAGCGGTTACTCAGACAGAAGCTACTATGGCTACACCTTC. It translates to CASGYSDRSYYGYTF.

In this sample, this clonotype turned up many times. The V gene is TRBV5-1, the J gene TRBJ2-7; 13 nucleotides line up with TRBD2. The CDR3 spans 19 residues. CDR1 is SGHRS, CDR2 YFSETQ, per germline. After removal of 4 bases from V and 4 bases from J, the junction contained 17 bases not matched to a gene. The CDR3 DNA reads TGCGCCAGCAGCCATCCCCGAGGACTAGCGGGAGTCCACGTTTACGAGCAGTACTTC. Translated: CASSHPRGLAGVHVYEQYF.

Only a few counts were recorded for this clonotype. The chain recombines TRBV30 with TRBJ2-7; no clear D gene. Germline CDR1 and CDR2: GTSNPN and SVGIG (reference sequence). CDR3 length equals 11 residues. V shed 2 bases and J shed 6 bases, with 8 bases lying between them. The CDR3 loop reads CAWSLPREQYF. The CDR3 region has the DNA TGTGCCTGGAGTCTCCCTCGCGAGCAGTACTTC.